The T cell receptor (beta chain) under discussion was sequenced for a study of early stage breast cancer tumors. About the research overall: ER+/PR+/HER2- status applied to about 80% of the 16 invasive breast tumors. General study results and limits: Chain pairing and CD4, CD8 or FOXP3 expression were not captured. Commonly generated sequences made up most enriched TCRB sequences shared between patients.

V gave up 2 bases and J gave up 1 base; unmatched junction bases: 11. Germline V gene lookup returns CDR1 SGHTA and CDR2 FQGNSA. This CDR3 contains 18 residues. Blood replicates held 0.5 ug DNA, tumor or normal breast 1.5 ug, two each. TCRdb keeps only in-frame clones here, not all; method: immunoSEQ multiplex PCR. The sample includes roughly 48,000 clones, about 83% of them seen just once. Comments on this clone: Antigen unknown.

The clonotype originates from a person aged 45 to 59 with breast cancer. The chain has TRBV7-2 and TRBJ2-4, with 7 bases identical to TRBD1. The source material was blood. The CDR3: CASSLSGQSPLAKNIQYF. The DNA of the CDR3 is TGTGCCAGCAGCTTATCGGGACAGTCTCCCCTCGCCAAAAACATTCAGTACTTC. Full variable domain (outside the CDR3, taken from reference TRBV7-2 and TRBJ2-4): GAGVSQSPSNKVTEKGKDVELRCDPISGHTALYWYRQSLGQGLEFLIYFQGNSAPDKSGLPSDRFSAERTGGSVSTLTIQRTQQEDSAVYLCASSLSGQSPLAKNIQYFGAGTRLSVL.